This T cell receptor beta chain came from a study of cytomegalovirus exposure and HLA in healthy donors. Primers for the PCR totalled 60 Vbeta and 13 Jbeta. Measured with immunoSEQ multiplex PCR; TCRdb has only the in-frame clones, and not every one. The sample lists 150,000 to 200,000 clones, roughly two thirds occurring once. This clone was detected a few times. The germline CDR1 and CDR2 sequences are MNHEY and SMNVEV (reference sequence). CDR3 length: 15 residues. Germline trimming cut 4 bases from V and 1 base from J; bases unmatched to any gene: 6. The origin of this receptor is a middle-aged woman in good health and CMV-seropositive. Sequenced input: PBMCs. V gene TRBV27 combines with J gene TRBJ2-7, with 8 positions matching TRBD1. The CDR3 nucleotides read TGTGCCAGCAGTTCCGGGACAGGTCCGTCCTACGAGCAGTACTTC. Translating gives CASSSGTGPSYEQYF.